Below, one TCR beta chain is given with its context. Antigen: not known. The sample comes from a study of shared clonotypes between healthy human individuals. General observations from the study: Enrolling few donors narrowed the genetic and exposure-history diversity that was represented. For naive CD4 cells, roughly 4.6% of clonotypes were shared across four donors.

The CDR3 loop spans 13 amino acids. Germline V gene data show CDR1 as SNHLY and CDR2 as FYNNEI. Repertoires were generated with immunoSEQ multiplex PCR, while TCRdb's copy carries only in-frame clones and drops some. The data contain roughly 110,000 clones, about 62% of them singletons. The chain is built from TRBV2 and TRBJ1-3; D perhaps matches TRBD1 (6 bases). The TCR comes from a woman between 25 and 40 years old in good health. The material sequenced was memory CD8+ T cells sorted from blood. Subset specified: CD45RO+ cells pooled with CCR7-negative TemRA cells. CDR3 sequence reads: CAAGASAGNTIYF. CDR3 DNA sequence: TGTGCGGCGGGGGCGTCTGCTGGAAACACCATATATTTT.